This entry lists 26 T cell receptor beta chains sequenced from one sample in a study of blood T cell repertoires in COVID-19. The assay was immunoSEQ multiplex PCR, and TCRdb's table has in-frame clones only and misses some. Of 450,000 or so clones in the sample, 89% are singletons; the top ten hold around 0.92%. Sequencing was done on a sample of peripheral blood. All receptors come from a man between 18 and 29 years old with COVID-19, enrolled during active disease.

This chain connects TRBV9 to TRBJ2-1; no definite D call. CDR1 and CDR2 (germline): SGDLS, YYNGEE. The CDR3 spans 14 residues. V was trimmed by 1 base and J by 3 bases, leaving 8 bases between them. The CDR3 DNA sequence: TGTGCCAGCAGCGTATTCTCTAGCTACAATGAGCAGTTCTTC. This gives the protein CASSVFSSYNEQFF.

V gene TRBV25-1 combines with J gene TRBJ2-1; 11 nucleotides align to TRBD1. The germline V gene encodes CDR1 MGHDK and CDR2 SYGVNS. The CDR3 covers 16 residues. The V and J ends lost 3 bases and 8 bases, in that order; junction bases with no gene match: 9. The chain's CDR3 is CASSDDTGQGVDEQFF. As DNA, the CDR3 is TGTGCCAGCAGTGACGACACGGGACAGGGGGTCGATGAGCAGTTCTTC.

CDR3 protein: CASSISGVNQPQHF. The CDR3 DNA reads as TGTGCCAGTAGTATCTCGGGGGTGAATCAGCCCCAGCATTTT. This chain connects TRBV19 to TRBJ1-5, with a possible D match to TRBD1 (5 bases). The V gene's germline CDR1 is LNHDA and CDR2 SQIVND (reference sequence). The length of the CDR3 is 14 residues. V lost 3 bases and J 4 bases, leaving 10 bases between the germline ends.

CDR3: CASSPPAGGKNEQFF. The CDR3 nucleotides read TGTGCCAGCAGCCCCCCAGCGGGGGGGAAGAATGAGCAGTTCTTC. The chain uses TRBV9 and TRBJ2-1, with 10 bases identical to TRBD2. Per germline, CDR1 SGDLS and CDR2 YYNGEE. This CDR3 has 15 amino acids. V was clipped by 4 bases and J by 7 bases; unmatched bases: 8.

The chain joins TRBV2 to TRBJ2-1; 15 bases are shared with TRBD2. V gave up 6 bases and J gave up 11 bases; unmatched junction bases: 8. This CDR3 contains 15 residues. CDR1 and CDR2 (germline): SNHLY, FYNNEI. The CDR3 protein is CASRGGTSGGRQQFF. The CDR3 DNA follows: TGTGCCAGCAGGGGCGGGACTAGCGGGGGGCGCCAGCAGTTCTTC.

This chain links TRBV27 with TRBJ2-7, with 8 bases identical to TRBD1. Germline assignment: CDR1 MNHEY and CDR2 SMNVEV (reference sequence). The CDR3 sequence is 18 residues long. V shed 3 bases and J 5 bases; nucleotides not matched to a gene: 18. The CDR3 DNA sequence: TGTGCCAGCAGTTTCGCGCCTGATGACAGGGGTCTTTACCACGAGCAGTACTTC. Protein product: CASSFAPDDRGLYHEQYF.

This clone showed up just a few times. This chain joins TRBV9 and TRBJ1-1, with D uncertain. With 1 base removed from V and 3 bases from J, the gap between germline ends came to 7 bases. The CDR3 is made up of 13 amino acids. Germline V gene lookup returns CDR1 SGDLS and CDR2 YYNGEE. CDR3 bases: TGTGCCAGCAGCGTACACGGGGACACTGAAGCTTTCTTT. It codes for CASSVHGDTEAFF.

V gene TRBV9 combines with J gene TRBJ2-1, with 15 bases aligning to TRBD2. The CDR3 has 18 amino acids. V was pared by 2 bases and J by 7 bases, with 10 bases of the junction left unmatched. Germline V gives CDR1 SGDLS, CDR2 YYNGEE. CDR3 nucleotides: TGTGCCAGCAGCGTTTCCGGGACTAGCGGGAGGCACGTAAATGAGCAGTTCTTC. Amino acid sequence: CASSVSGTSGRHVNEQFF.

The V gene is TRBV5-1, the J gene TRBJ2-1; 7 nucleotides agree with TRBD1. Germline V gene data show CDR1 as SGHRS and CDR2 as YFSETQ. The length of the CDR3 is 13 residues. Trimming at V came to 1 base and at J to 7 bases, leaving 2 bases not matched to a gene. CDR3 sequence (DNA): TGCGCCAGCAGCTTGTGGGACAGTAATGAGCAGTTCTTC. Translation: CASSLWDSNEQFF.

This chain joins TRBV5-5 and TRBJ2-2; D is unresolved. Between the trimmed V and J ends, which lost 4 bases and 2 bases, there was a span of 3 bases. The germline CDR1 and CDR2 sequences are SGHKS and YYEKEE (reference sequence). The CDR3 runs to 12 residues. The DNA of the CDR3 is TGTGCCAGCAGCCTCAACACCGGGGAGCTGTTTTTT. It translates to CASSLNTGELFF.

V usage is TRBV6-6 and J usage is TRBJ2-1; 12 bases align to TRBD2. The CDR3 runs 13 residues. The germline V gene has CDR1 MNHNY and CDR2 SVGAGI (reference sequence). V lost 8 bases, J lost 7 bases, and 3 bases stayed unmatched. CDR3 protein: CASVTSGSNEQFF. The CDR3 coding sequence is TGTGCCAGCGTGACTAGCGGGAGTAATGAGCAGTTCTTC.

This chain links TRBV11-2 with TRBJ1-3, with unresolved D. Trimming took off 5 bases at V and 7 bases at J, with 27 bases between the two ends. This CDR3 region has 18 residues. Germline V gives CDR1 SGHAT, CDR2 FQNNGV. The CDR3 nucleotides read TGTGCCAGCAGCCGAGGGAGGCCCCCTTACCTGAGACGGAACACCATATATTTT. Protein sequence: CASSRGRPPYLRRNTIYF.

This clone was counted between two and nine times. The chain recombines TRBV3-1 (or the pseudogene TRBV3-2) with TRBJ2-3; the D is unclear. The V end lost 2 bases, the J end lost 5 bases, and 5 bases lay between the germline ends. Germline V gives CDR1 LGHDT, CDR2 YNNKEL (reference sequence). The CDR3 totals 12 residues. This chain's CDR3 is CASSQNGDTQYF. In DNA form, the CDR3 reads TGTGCCAGCAGCCAAAACGGAGATACGCAGTATTTT.

V gene TRBV18 combines with J gene TRBJ2-1, with unresolved D. The germline gives CDR1 KGHSH, CDR2 LQKENI. V shed 3 bases and J shed 10 bases, with 13 bases lying between them. CDR3 length equals 13 residues. DNA of the CDR3: TGTGCCAGCTCACCCAACCTTGGGCGCGAGCAGTTCTTC. Translated, it gives CASSPNLGREQFF.

The rearrangement links TRBV4-1 to TRBJ1-4, with TRBD1 matching 10 bases. This CDR3 is built from 15 residues. Germline loops: CDR1 MGHRA, CDR2 YSYEKL. The J segment lost 7 bases and the V segment lost 4 bases, leaving 6 bases of the junction unmatched. CDR3 in amino acids: CASSPRDRGIEKLFF. As DNA, the CDR3 is TGCGCCAGCAGCCCGAGGGACAGGGGAATTGAAAAACTGTTTTTT.

The V and J genes are TRBV5-1 and TRBJ2-1, with a weak D call TRBD2 (6 bases). Trimming removed 7 bases at V and 6 bases at J, with 17 bases between. Per germline, CDR1 SGHRS and CDR2 YFSETQ. The CDR3 has 14 residues. CDR3 region: CASAQGRRVNEQFF. The CDR3 nucleotides read TGCGCCAGCGCCCAGGGAAGGAGGGTCAATGAGCAGTTCTTC.

This chain joins TRBV19 and TRBJ1-5; D gene unclear. V lost 5 bases, J lost 7 bases, and 9 bases lay in between. The CDR3 is 12 amino acids. Germline CDR1 and CDR2: LNHDA and SQIVND (reference sequence). In nucleotides, the CDR3 is TGTGCCAGTAGTGCGGAGAGGCAGCCCCAGCATTTT. Translated, it gives CASSAERQPQHF.

This chain uses TRBV2 with TRBJ2-5; 10 bases are shared with TRBD2. Germline CDR1 is SNHLY and CDR2 is FYNNEI. V lost 5 bases to trimming and J lost 2 bases; unmatched junction nucleotides: 8. This CDR3 spans 16 amino acids. CDR3 bases: TGTGCCAGCAGTAGGGGGGCTAGCGGGGGTCAAGAGACCCAGTACTTC. Encoded protein: CASSRGASGGQETQYF. The whole variable domain, remainder taken from reference TRBV2 and TRBJ2-5, is EPEVTQTPSHQVTQMGQEVILRCVPISNHLYFYWYRQILGQKVEFLVSFYNNEISEKSEIFDDQFSVERPDGSNFTLKIRSTKLEDSAMYFCASSRGASGGQETQYFGPGTRLLVL.

The chain has TRBV5-1 and TRBJ2-7, with 8 bases fitting TRBD2. CDR1 is SGHRS, CDR2 YFSETQ, per germline. This CDR3 spans 14 amino acids. Losses at the gene ends were 4 bases for V and 0 bases for J; bases not matched to a gene: 3. CDR3 loop: CASSRREDSYEQYF. CDR3 bases: TGCGCCAGCAGCCGGCGGGAGGACTCCTACGAGCAGTACTTC.

The J gene is TRBJ1-1, the V gene TRBV11-3; no clear D gene. V dropped 0 bases and J dropped 0 bases, with 8 bases sitting between them. CDR1 SGHNT and CDR2 YENEEA come from the germline V gene. CDR3 length equals 15 residues. The CDR3: CASSLDLTVNTEAFF. The DNA for the CDR3 is TGTGCCAGCAGCTTAGATCTAACAGTGAACACTGAAGCTTTCTTT.

The gene calls are TRBV10-3 and TRBJ1-6; 9 positions agree with TRBD1. After removal of 0 bases from V and 5 bases from J, the junction contained 2 bases not matched to a gene. Germline CDR1 ENHRY, CDR2 SYGVKD. The CDR3 runs 16 residues. The CDR3 loop is CAISESGQGNNSPLHF. In DNA form, the CDR3 reads TGTGCCATCAGTGAGTCGGGACAGGGAAATAATTCACCCCTCCACTTT.

The chain has TRBV28 and TRBJ2-1, with 10 positions matching TRBD2. This CDR3 is built from 16 residues. Unmatched junction bases numbered 5, after V lost 5 bases and J lost 1 base. Germline assignment: CDR1 MDHEN and CDR2 SYDVKM. The CDR3 is CASSRASGRSYNEQFF. The CDR3 DNA sequence: TGTGCCAGCAGTCGGGCTAGCGGGAGATCCTACAATGAGCAGTTCTTC.

This rearrangement joins TRBV7-8 to TRBJ2-4; D is undetermined. Germline CDR1 SGHVS, CDR2 FQNEAQ. This CDR3 is built from 14 residues. V was clipped by 1 base and J by 2 bases, with 6 bases between them. The CDR3 DNA is TGTGCCAGCAGCTTAGACCTAACCAAAAACATTCAGTACTTC. Translation gives CASSLDLTKNIQYF.

The chain is built from TRBV5-4 and TRBJ2-1; D remains ambiguous. The length of the CDR3 is 16 residues. Germline V gene sequence: CDR1 SGHNT, CDR2 YYREEE (reference sequence). The V and J ends lost 4 bases and 3 bases respectively, with 17 bases between them. CDR3 DNA: TGTGCCAGCAGCCCCTTTGGTGTTAGTCGCTACAATGAGCAGTTCTTC. It translates to CASSPFGVSRYNEQFF.

This rearrangement joins TRBV29-1 to TRBJ1-4; the match to TRBD1 covers 9 bases. Germline V lookup: CDR1 SQVTM, CDR2 ANQGSEA. This CDR3 has 13 residues. V trimming: 5 bases; J trimming: 8 bases; junction bases outside the gene matches: 6. The DNA for the CDR3 is TGCAGCGTTCGGACAGGGGCTGGGGAAAAACTGTTTTTT. It encodes CSVRTGAGEKLFF.

The chain couples TRBV21-1 to TRBJ2-7; whether TRBD2, the table's D call, matches the DNA was not checked. TRBV21-1 counts as a pseudogene. This CDR3 region has 16 residues. The CDR3 spells CASSNPGGTCLGEQYF. CDR3 sequence (DNA): TGTGCCAGCAGCAACCCCGGGGGGACTTGCCTTGGTGAGCAGTACTTC.